A single sample is the source of the 21 T cell receptor beta chains below, sequenced in a study of cytomegalovirus exposure and HLA in healthy donors. Researchers ran the PCR with 60 Vbeta and 13 Jbeta primers. The method was immunoSEQ multiplex PCR; TCRdb's version includes in-frame clones alone and lacks a portion of them. The sample carries 130,000 or so clones, 70% to 85% recorded once. The sample comprised PBMCs. These receptors came from a man aged 40-50 years in good health and CMV-seronegative.

This rearrangement joins TRBV29-1 to TRBJ1-1; TRBD1 is a possible D gene (6 bases). V was pared by 6 bases and J by 4 bases, with 18 bases between. There are 14 residues in the CDR3. Germline V CDR1 and CDR2: SQVTM, ANQGSEA. CDR3 coding DNA: TGCAGCGTGGCGGGCAGGGGTTGGAGCACTGAAGCTTTCTTT. This sequence encodes CSVAGRGWSTEAFF.

The chain joins TRBV5-1 to TRBJ2-1; 7 bases map to TRBD2. After removal of 0 bases from V and 3 bases from J, the junction contained 6 bases not matched to a gene. This CDR3 spans 16 amino acids. Germline V lookup: CDR1 SGHRS, CDR2 YFSETQ. The CDR3 DNA reads TGCGCCAGCAGCTTGGAGGGGAGGGCCTACTACAATGAGCAGTTCTTC. Amino acids: CASSLEGRAYYNEQFF.

The gene calls are TRBV6-1 and TRBJ2-2; D may be TRBD2 (5 bases). The germline V and J ends were trimmed by 5 bases and 4 bases, with 14 bases remaining between them. In germline, CDR1 is MNHNS, CDR2 SASEGT. The CDR3 consists of 15 residues. CDR3 protein: CASSPTVEGTGELFF. The CDR3 DNA reads TGTGCCAGCAGTCCGACGGTCGAGGGCACCGGGGAGCTGTTTTTT.

The genes are TRBV5-1 and TRBJ2-5, with 9 bases fitting TRBD1. The germline CDR1 and CDR2 sequences are SGHRS and YFSETQ. The V gene end was trimmed by 3 bases and the J gene end by 2 bases; junction bases not matched to a gene: 8. The CDR3 totals 16 residues. This CDR3 is CASSSYETGGQETQYF. Written as DNA, the CDR3 is TGCGCCAGCAGCTCCTACGAGACAGGGGGTCAAGAGACCCAGTACTTC.

The chain combines TRBV6-5 with TRBJ1-1; D may be TRBD1 (6 bases). The germline V and J ends were trimmed by 6 bases and 1 base, with 12 bases remaining between them. The CDR3 has 14 amino acids. Germline V gene data show CDR1 as MNHEY and CDR2 as SVGAGI. CDR3 loop: CASRGGLQNTEAFF. The CDR3 bases are TGTGCCAGCAGAGGGGGACTACAGAACACTGAAGCTTTCTTT.

The chain joins TRBV10-2 to TRBJ2-5; 9 positions match TRBD2. This CDR3 has 14 amino acids. The junction had 8 bases not matched to a gene; V was cut back by 7 bases and J by 5 bases. The germline V gene encodes CDR1 WSHSY and CDR2 SAAADI. Written as DNA, the CDR3 is TGCGCCAGCAAACGCGGGGGGGCCGGCGAGACCCAGTACTTC. As protein: CASKRGGAGETQYF.

The chain combines TRBV21-1 with TRBJ2-7; the D call of TRBD2 is as the table states it, not checked on the DNA. TRBV21-1 has pseudogene status. This CDR3 has 14 residues. The CDR3 nucleotides are TGTGCCAGCACCTCTAGCGGGAGTCAGGGCGAGCAGTACTTC. This sequence encodes CASTSSGSQGEQYF.

The chain has TRBV28 and TRBJ2-3; D is possibly TRBD2 (5 bases). Germline V gene lookup returns CDR1 MDHEN and CDR2 SYDVKM. Deletions cut 5 bases from V and 0 bases from J, with 12 bases between. The CDR3 covers 15 residues. CDR3 sequence reads: CASSPSAVSTDTQYF. The CDR3 coding sequence is TGTGCCAGCAGTCCCTCAGCGGTGAGCACAGATACGCAGTATTTT.

The chain uses TRBV4-1 and TRBJ2-7; 8 bases agree with TRBD2. The germline CDR1 and CDR2 sequences are MGHRA and YSYEKL. The CDR3 is 17 residues long. With V trimmed by 4 bases and J by 3 bases, 14 bases remained unmatched. CDR3 amino acids: CASSPNGGGSGGYEQYF. The CDR3 DNA sequence: TGCGCCAGCAGCCCCAACGGTGGGGGAAGCGGGGGCTACGAGCAGTACTTC.

To note about this clone: The sample carries other DNA sequences with the same CDR3. The V call is TRBV4-1, the J call TRBJ2-7; 12 bases are shared with TRBD1. The CDR3 runs to 15 residues. In germline, CDR1 is MGHRA, CDR2 YSYEKL. V was clipped by 5 bases and J by 5 bases; unmatched bases: 7. The CDR3 protein is CASSTPGQGANEQYF. CDR3 bases: TGCGCCAGCAGCACGCCGGGACAGGGGGCCAACGAGCAGTACTTC.

The rearrangement joins TRBV4-2 to TRBJ2-2; D perhaps matches TRBD1 (5 bases). The CDR3 is 20 amino acids. V was shortened by 0 bases and J by 0 bases, with 20 bases between the two germline ends. The germline gives CDR1 LGHNA, CDR2 YNFKEQ. In DNA, the CDR3 is TGTGCCAGCAGCCAAGATCTCAGGGAACTTAACCAACCGAACACCGGGGAGCTGTTTTTT. Protein: CASSQDLRELNQPNTGELFF.

V gene TRBV11-3 combines with J gene TRBJ2-1, with TRBD2 matching over 9 bases. Germline-derived CDR1 and CDR2 are SGHNT and YENEEA. The ends lost 1 base at V and 6 bases at J; junction bases unmatched: 4. The CDR3 spans 15 residues. This CDR3 is CASSLGGGALNEQFF. In DNA, the CDR3 is TGTGCCAGCAGCTTAGGCGGGGGGGCTCTCAATGAGCAGTTCTTC.

This chain links TRBV9 with TRBJ2-7; D remains ambiguous. The CDR3 length is 15 residues. Germline V gives CDR1 SGDLS, CDR2 YYNGEE. V dropped 0 bases and J dropped 0 bases, with 10 bases sitting between them. DNA for the CDR3: TGTGCCAGCAGCGTAGAAGAGTCCACCTCCTACGAGCAGTACTTC. Translation gives CASSVEESTSYEQYF. The entire variable domain, with the rest obtained from reference TRBV9 and TRBJ2-7, is as follows: DSGVTQTPKHLITATGQRVTLRCSPRSGDLSVYWYQQSLDQGLQFLIQYYNGEERAKGNILERFSAQQFPDLHSELNLSSLELGDSALYFCASSVEESTSYEQYFGPGTRLTVT.

This clone has more than one count but fewer than ten. V gene TRBV4-2 combines with J gene TRBJ2-2; D gene unclear. The V end was cut by 4 bases, the J end by 2 bases, with 8 bases between. The CDR3 totals 14 residues. CDR1 LGHNA and CDR2 YNFKEQ come from the germline V gene. The CDR3 sequence: CASSLSINTGELFF. CDR3 nucleotides: TGTGCCAGCAGCCTGTCAATTAACACCGGGGAGCTGTTTTTT.

The V gene is TRBV6-1, the J gene TRBJ2-2, with D possibly TRBD2 on 6 matching bases. V was pared by 4 bases and J by 6 bases, with 12 bases between. CDR1 is MNHNS, CDR2 SASEGT, per germline. The CDR3 consists of 14 residues. As DNA, the CDR3 is TGTGCCAGCAGTGCGGAGGGAATCGCCGGGGAGCTGTTTTTT. Translating it yields CASSAEGIAGELFF.

The chain carries TRBV7-9 and TRBJ2-7; 7 nucleotides align to TRBD2. This CDR3 has 19 residues. Germline-derived CDR1 and CDR2 are SEHNR and FQNEAQ (reference sequence). Losses at the gene ends were 1 base for V and 1 base for J; bases not matched to a gene: 16. CDR3 loop: CASSLGNFRLAVNSYEQYF. CDR3 nucleotides: TGTGCCAGCAGCTTAGGGAATTTTCGGCTAGCGGTAAATTCCTACGAGCAGTACTTC.

This chain uses TRBV28 with TRBJ1-5; 7 bases map to TRBD1. The CDR3 covers 15 residues. Germline CDR1 and CDR2: MDHEN and SYDVKM. The V gene end was trimmed by 8 bases and the J gene end by 0 bases; junction bases not matched to a gene: 7. CDR3 bases: TGTGCCAGCTGGGGACAGCCGTATAGCAATCAGCCCCAGCATTTT. Amino acid sequence: CASWGQPYSNQPQHF.

V is TRBV10-2 and J is TRBJ1-5; 8 nucleotides line up with TRBD1. The CDR3 runs 13 residues. The germline V gene encodes CDR1 WSHSY and CDR2 SAAADI. Trimming at V came to 3 bases and at J to 5 bases, leaving 0 bases not matched to a gene. The CDR3 region is CASSEQGDQPQHF. Written as DNA, the CDR3 is TGCGCCAGCAGTGAACAGGGGGATCAGCCCCAGCATTTT.

The V gene is TRBV7-8, the J gene TRBJ1-1, with TRBD1 matching 8 bases. The J segment lost 5 bases and the V segment lost 5 bases, leaving 10 bases of the junction unmatched. CDR3 length: 15 residues. Germline lookup yields CDR1 SGHVS and CDR2 FQNEAQ. CDR3 region: CASSVTQGAGTEAFF. The CDR3 DNA follows: TGTGCCAGCAGCGTTACCCAGGGGGCGGGGACTGAAGCTTTCTTT.

This clone appeared a few times. V usage is TRBV7-9 and J usage is TRBJ2-4; unclear D gene. V dropped 5 bases and J dropped 7 bases, with 24 bases sitting between them. CDR1 is SEHNR, CDR2 FQNEAQ, per germline (reference sequence). The CDR3 totals 17 residues. In DNA, the CDR3 is TGTGCCAGCAGCCCCCGGGTCCCCCCGGCGGATAAGAACATTCAGTACTTC. As protein: CASSPRVPPADKNIQYF.

The chain joins TRBV7-2 to TRBJ2-7; the D gene is possibly TRBD1 (5 bases). The CDR3 sequence is 14 residues long. Per the germline V gene, CDR1 is SGHTA and CDR2 is FQGNSA. Trimming stripped 3 bases from V and 4 bases from J, with 13 bases between. For the CDR3, the DNA is TGTGCCAGCAGCTTTCCGGACAACCCTTACGAGCAGTACTTC. Encoded protein: CASSFPDNPYEQYF.